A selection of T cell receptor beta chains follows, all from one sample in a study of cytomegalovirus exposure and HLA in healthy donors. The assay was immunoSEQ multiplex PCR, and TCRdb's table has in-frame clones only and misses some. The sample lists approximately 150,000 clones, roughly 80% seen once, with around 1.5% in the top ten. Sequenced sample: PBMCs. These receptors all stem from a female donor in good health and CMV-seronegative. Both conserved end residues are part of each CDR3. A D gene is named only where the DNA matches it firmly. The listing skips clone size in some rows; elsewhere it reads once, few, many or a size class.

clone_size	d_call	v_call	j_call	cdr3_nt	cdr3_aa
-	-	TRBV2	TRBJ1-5	TGTGCCAGCAACAGGGCAGGGGTAAGCAATCAGCCCCAGCATTTT	CASNRAGVSNQPQHF
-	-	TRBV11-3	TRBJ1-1	TGTGCCAGCAGCCCCCCGAGGGTGGAAACTGAAGCTTTCTTT	CASSPPRVETEAFF
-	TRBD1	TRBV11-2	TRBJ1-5	TGTGCCAGCAGCTTAGTGCGGGACAGGGGAACTCAGCCCCAGCATTTT	CASSLVRDRGTQPQHF
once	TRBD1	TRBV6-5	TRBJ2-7	TGTGCCAGCAGTTACTCGATGGCAGGGGGCTACGAGCAGTACTTC	CASSYSMAGGYEQYF
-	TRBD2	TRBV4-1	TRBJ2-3	TGCGCCAGCAGCCAAGTTTTACGGACTAGCGGTCTCTTCACAGATACGCAGTATTTT	CASSQVLRTSGLFTDTQYF
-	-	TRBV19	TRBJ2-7	TGTGCCAGCGCGGGACGGCTCTACGAGCAGTACTTC	CASAGRLYEQYF
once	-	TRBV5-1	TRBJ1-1	TGCGCCAGCAGCTCGACGACAGGTAGTATGAACACTGAAGCTTTCTTT	CASSSTTGSMNTEAFF
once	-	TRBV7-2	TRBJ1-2	TGTGCCAGCAGCTTAGTCAACGGGGGCTACACCTTC	CASSLVNGGYTF
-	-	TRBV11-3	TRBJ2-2	TGTGCCAGCAGCTTAGTCCGCGAAACCGGGGAGCTGTTTTTT	CASSLVRETGELFF
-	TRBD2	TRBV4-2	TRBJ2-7	TGTGCCAGCGGAACCGGGACTAGCGGGGGTAGCTCCTACGAGCAGTACTTC	CASGTGTSGGSSYEQYF
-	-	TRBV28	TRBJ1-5	TGTGCCAGCAATGGCAGGACAGCAGCCAGACACAAGCTTATCGAAGAGGGAAGCAATCAGCCCCAGCATTTT	CASNGRTAARHKLIEEGSNQPQHF
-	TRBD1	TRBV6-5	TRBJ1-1	TGTGCCAGCAGTCCCGGGACAGGGTGGGTAGAAGCTTTCTTT	CASSPGTGWVEAFF
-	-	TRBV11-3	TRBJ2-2	TGTGCCAGCAGCTTACAGGGGAGTTACACCGGGGAGCTGTTTTTT	CASSLQGSYTGELFF
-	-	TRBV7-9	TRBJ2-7	TGTGCCAGCAGCAAGACACCATCCTACGAGCAGTACTTC	CASSKTPSYEQYF
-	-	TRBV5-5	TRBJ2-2	TGTGCCAGCAGCTTGGAGGTTGACTTGGTGAAGAACACCGGGGAGCTGTTTTTT	CASSLEVDLVKNTGELFF
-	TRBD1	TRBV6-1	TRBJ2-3	TGTGCCAGCGGGACAGCGACTACTAGCACAGATACGCAGTATTTT	CASGTATTSTDTQYF
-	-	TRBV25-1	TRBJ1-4	TGTGCCAGCAGTGAACCGGGACTTTGGAATGAAAAACTGTTTTTT	CASSEPGLWNEKLFF
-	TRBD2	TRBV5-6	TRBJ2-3	TGTGCCAGCAGCTTCAAGCTAGCGGCGCTCACAGATACGCAGTATTTT	CASSFKLAALTDTQYF
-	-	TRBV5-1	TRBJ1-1	TGCGCCAGCAGCTCGGGGGGGGCTGGTACTGAAGCTTTCTTT	CASSSGGAGTEAFF
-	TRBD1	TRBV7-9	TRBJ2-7	TGTTCCAGCAGCTTCATCGTTTCGGGACAGGGCAGATACGAGCAGTACTTC	CSSSFIVSGQGRYEQYF
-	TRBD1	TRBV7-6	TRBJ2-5	TGTGCCAGCAGCTTACAGGGACAGTCGGTGGAGACCCAGTACTTC	CASSLQGQSVETQYF
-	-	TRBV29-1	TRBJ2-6	TGCAGCGTTTTAGGAACAGGGTTCTCTGGGGCCAACGTCCTGACTTTC	CSVLGTGFSGANVLTF
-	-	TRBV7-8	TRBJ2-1	TGTGCCAGCAGCTTAGGAGAGGGCCGGTGGTTAAATGAGCAGTTCTTC	CASSLGEGRWLNEQFF
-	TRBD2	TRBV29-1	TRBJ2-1	TGCAGCGTTGATCGGCGGGGGGAAGACAATGAGCAGTTCTTC	CSVDRRGEDNEQFF
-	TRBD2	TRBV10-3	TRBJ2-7	TGTGCCATCATGGACCGGGACTACTCCTACGAGCAGTACTTC	CAIMDRDYSYEQYF
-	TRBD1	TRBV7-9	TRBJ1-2	TGTGCCAGCAGCTTAGACCCGGGACAGGGGGCTATTGGCTACACCTTC	CASSLDPGQGAIGYTF
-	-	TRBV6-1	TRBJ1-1	TGTGCCAGCAAGACAGGACTGAACACTGAAGCTTTCTTT	CASKTGLNTEAFF
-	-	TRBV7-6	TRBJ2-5	TGTGCCAGCAGCCCCCTAGGAGGACAGGGAGGGGAGACCCAGTACTTC	CASSPLGGQGGETQYF
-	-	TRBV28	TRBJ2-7	TGTGCCAGCAGTTTTCTCCCAGTGGCAGAGCAGTACTTC	CASSFLPVAEQYF
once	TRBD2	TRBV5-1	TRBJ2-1	TGCGCCAGCAGCCTATCCGGGACTAGCCGCTACAATGAGCAGTTCTTC	CASSLSGTSRYNEQFF